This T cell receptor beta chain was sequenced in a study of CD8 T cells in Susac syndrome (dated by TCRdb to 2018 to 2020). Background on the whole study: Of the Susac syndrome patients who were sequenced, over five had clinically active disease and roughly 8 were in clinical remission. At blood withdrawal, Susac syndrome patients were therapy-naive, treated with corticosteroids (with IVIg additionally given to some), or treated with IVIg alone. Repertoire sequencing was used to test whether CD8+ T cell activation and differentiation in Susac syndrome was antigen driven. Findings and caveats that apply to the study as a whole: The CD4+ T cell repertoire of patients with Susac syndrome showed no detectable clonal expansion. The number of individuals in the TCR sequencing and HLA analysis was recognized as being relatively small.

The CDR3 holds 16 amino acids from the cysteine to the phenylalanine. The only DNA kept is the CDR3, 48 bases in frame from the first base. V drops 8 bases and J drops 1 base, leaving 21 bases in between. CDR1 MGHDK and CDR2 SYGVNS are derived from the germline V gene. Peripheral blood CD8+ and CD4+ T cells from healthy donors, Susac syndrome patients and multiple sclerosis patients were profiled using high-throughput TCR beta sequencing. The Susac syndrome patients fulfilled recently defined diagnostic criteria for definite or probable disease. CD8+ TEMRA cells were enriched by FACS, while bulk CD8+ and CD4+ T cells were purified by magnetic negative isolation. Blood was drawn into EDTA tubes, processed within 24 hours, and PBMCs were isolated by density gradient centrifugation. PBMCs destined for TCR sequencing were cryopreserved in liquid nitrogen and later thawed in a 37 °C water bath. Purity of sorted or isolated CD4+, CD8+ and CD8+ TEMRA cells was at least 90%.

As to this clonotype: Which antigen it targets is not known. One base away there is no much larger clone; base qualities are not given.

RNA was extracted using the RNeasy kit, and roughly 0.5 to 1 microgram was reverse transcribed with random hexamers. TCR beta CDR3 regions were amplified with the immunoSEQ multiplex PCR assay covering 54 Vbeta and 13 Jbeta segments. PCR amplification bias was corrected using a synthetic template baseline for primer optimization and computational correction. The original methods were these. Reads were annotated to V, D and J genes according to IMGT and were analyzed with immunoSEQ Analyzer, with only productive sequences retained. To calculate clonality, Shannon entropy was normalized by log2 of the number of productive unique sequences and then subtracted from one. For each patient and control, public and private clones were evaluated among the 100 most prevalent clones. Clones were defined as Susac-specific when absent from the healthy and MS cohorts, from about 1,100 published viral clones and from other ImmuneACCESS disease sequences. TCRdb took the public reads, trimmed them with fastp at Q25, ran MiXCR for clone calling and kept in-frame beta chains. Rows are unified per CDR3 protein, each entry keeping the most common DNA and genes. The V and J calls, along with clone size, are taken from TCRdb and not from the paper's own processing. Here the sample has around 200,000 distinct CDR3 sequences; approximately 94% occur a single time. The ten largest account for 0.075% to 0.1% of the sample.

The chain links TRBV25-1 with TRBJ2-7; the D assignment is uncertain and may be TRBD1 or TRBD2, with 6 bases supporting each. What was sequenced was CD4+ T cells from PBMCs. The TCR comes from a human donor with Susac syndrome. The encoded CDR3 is CASAKLRGSGSYEQYF. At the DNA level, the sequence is TGTGCCAGCGCAAAACTCAGGGGTAGCGGTTCCTACGAGCAGTACTTC.